This TCR beta chain was obtained from a study of T cell responses to AZD1222 COVID-19 vaccine. Whole-study findings and limits: Baseline serology detected seropositivity in only a handful of AZD1222 recipients. At 160-218 and 743-854, vaccine-associated CD4 TCRs were dominant, and they spanned spike.

Assay: immunoSEQ multiplex PCR; the TCRdb copy retains only in-frame clones and omits some. The table has approximately 90,000 clones, more than 90% seen once; the top ten hold about 3%. On this clone itself: Its antigen is currently unknown.

The TCR sequence derives from an adult in good health. The material was peripheral blood, obtained on day 0 of AZD1222 vaccination.

The CDR3 nucleotides read TGCGCCAGCAGCTTAGAACCGTACGGCTACACCTTC. Encoded protein: CASSLEPYGYTF. The chain recombines TRBV5-1 with TRBJ1-2; D is unclear. CDR3 length: 12 amino acids. The V and J ends lost 2 bases and 8 bases respectively, with 10 bases between them. The germline CDR1 and CDR2 sequences are SGHRS and YFSETQ.